The 7 T cell receptor beta chains in this list originate from one sample, sequenced in a study of blood T cell repertoires in COVID-19. Sequenced by immunoSEQ multiplex PCR; TCRdb stores in-frame clones only, minus some. The table has fewer than 300,000 clones, more than 85% seen once; the top ten hold 2.2%. Input material: peripheral blood. These receptors came from a woman aged 25-40 years with COVID-19, enrolled during active disease.

The chain has TRBV7-6 and TRBJ2-6; 7 positions match TRBD1. V was pared by 4 bases and J by 2 bases, with 2 bases of the junction left unmatched. There are 15 residues in the CDR3. Looked up from germline, CDR1 is SGHVS and CDR2 is FNYEAQ. The CDR3 sequence: CASSSTGTGANVLTF. As DNA, the CDR3 is TGTGCCAGCAGCTCGACAGGGACTGGGGCCAACGTCCTGACTTTC.

The J gene is TRBJ2-4, the V gene TRBV12-3 or TRBV12-4; tentatively, D is TRBD2 (5 bases). There are 11 residues in the CDR3. V was pared by 5 bases and J by 9 bases, with 8 bases between. CDR3 DNA sequence: TGTGCCAGCAGTCGACTAAGCATTCAGTACTTC. Amino acid sequence: CASSRLSIQYF.

This clone was picked up one time. The gene calls are TRBV7-3 and TRBJ2-3, with 9 bases identical to TRBD2. CDR1 SGHTA and CDR2 FQGTGA come from the germline V gene. CDR3 size: 17 residues. V trimming: 4 bases; J trimming: 0 bases; junction bases outside the gene matches: 8. Written as DNA, the CDR3 is TGTGCCAGCAGCTCGACCTCCGGGACTAGCAGCACAGATACGCAGTATTTT. Encoded protein: CASSSTSGTSSTDTQYF.

This sequence joins TRBV11-2 and TRBJ2-2; no definite D call. The germline V and J ends were trimmed by 5 bases and 6 bases, with 10 bases remaining between them. Germline V lookup: CDR1 SGHAT, CDR2 FQNNGV. The CDR3 sequence is 13 residues long. CDR3 in DNA: TGTGCCAGCAGCCCCTACGCTCCCGGGGAGCTGTTTTTT. This codes for CASSPYAPGELFF.

Here the CDR3 DNA reads TGTGCCAGTAGTATTACGTCGCCCCAGAGCACAGATACGCAGTATTTT. It is translated as CASSITSPQSTDTQYF. V gene TRBV19 combines with J gene TRBJ2-3; D uncertain. Germline lookup yields CDR1 LNHDA and CDR2 SQIVND (reference sequence). This CDR3 is 16 amino acids long. Trimming removed 3 bases at V and 0 bases at J, with 13 bases between.

The chain uses TRBV4-1 and TRBJ2-7; 7 nucleotides align to TRBD1. V lost 4 bases and J lost 7; bases outside the gene matches: 13. Germline CDR1 is MGHRA and CDR2 is YSYEKL. The CDR3 spans 15 residues. CDR3 protein: CASSRGLRDSREQYF. CDR3 coding DNA: TGCGCCAGCAGCCGAGGCCTCCGGGACAGTAGGGAGCAGTACTTC.

This chain uses TRBV7-6 with TRBJ2-5; unclear D gene. The CDR3 consists of 14 residues. V was pared by 2 bases and J by 2 bases, with 9 bases between. CDR1 is SGHVS, CDR2 FNYEAQ, per germline. CDR3 residues: CASSLQSGQETQYF. CDR3 nucleotide sequence: TGTGCCAGCAGCTTACAATCCGGGCAAGAGACCCAGTACTTC. The variable domain in full, completed from reference TRBV7-6 and TRBJ2-5, reads GAGVSQSPRYKVTKRGQDVALRCDPISGHVSLYWYRQALGQGPEFLTYFNYEAQQDKSGLPNDRFSAERPEGSISTLTIQRTEQRDSAMYRCASSLQSGQETQYFGPGTRLLVL.